This TCR beta chain was retrieved from a study of T cell repertoires in cytomegalovirus infection. At the level of the study: The study used recently identified HLA-C-restricted and well-studied HLA-B-restricted CMV epitopes. Carrying CMV and the relevant HLA type showed in public TCR beta signatures.

Study-wide results and caveats: Carriers of CMV plus the relevant HLA were identified by cumulative public TCR beta family frequency. The ex vivo response showed dominance by HLA-C-restricted CMV-specific TCR beta clonotypes.

This clonotype appeared a few times. Antigen: not known. From the reads, TCRdb called clonotypes with MiXCR, one entry per CDR3 protein. The sample has about 700,000 distinct CDR3 sequences; around 31% are singletons. The J segment lost 0 bases and the V segment lost 5 bases, leaving 1 base of the junction unmatched. Germline CDR1 KGHSH, CDR2 LQKENI. The CDR3 is 14 residues long. The chain recombines TRBV18 with TRBJ2-1; 7 nucleotides match TRBD2. This clonotype was obtained from a human donor in good health (CMV status not recorded). Some clones in this sample may be carry-over from other donors' samples. The sample in question was cultured PBMCs, obtained from culture after CMV antigen stimulation. The CDR3 DNA reads as TGTGCCAGCTCAGGGGAGGGCTCCTACAATGAGCAGTTCTTC. This translates into CASSGEGSYNEQFF.